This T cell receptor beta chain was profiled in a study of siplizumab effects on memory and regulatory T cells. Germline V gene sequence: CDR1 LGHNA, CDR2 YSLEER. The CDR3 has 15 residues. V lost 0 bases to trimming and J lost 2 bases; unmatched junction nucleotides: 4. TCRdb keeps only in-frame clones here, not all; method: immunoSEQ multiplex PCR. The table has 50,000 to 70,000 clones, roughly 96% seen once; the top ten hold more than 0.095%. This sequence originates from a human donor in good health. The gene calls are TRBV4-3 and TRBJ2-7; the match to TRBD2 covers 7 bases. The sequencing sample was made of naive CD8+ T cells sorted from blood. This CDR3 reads CASSQDGGDPYEQYF. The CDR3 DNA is TGCGCCAGCAGCCAAGATGGGGGGGATCCCTACGAGCAGTACTTC.